A selection of T cell receptor beta chains follows, all from one sample in a study of blood T cell repertoires in COVID-19. Clones were read by immunoSEQ multiplex PCR, and TCRdb kept only the in-frame ones, dropping some. The sample lists some 190,000 clones; around 80% were seen once. Sequencing input: PBMCs or T cells enriched from blood (not recorded which). These receptors were taken from a man aged 25 to 40 with acute COVID-19. Both conserved end residues are part of each CDR3. The order of the fields is clone size, V gene, D gene, CDR3 length, J gene, CDR3 DNA, CDR3 protein. A D gene is named only where the DNA matches it firmly. Rows may omit the clone size; those that give it use once, few, many or a size class.

>-|TRBV29-1|-|12|TRBJ2-1
TGCAGCGTTGGACAGATCTACAATGAGCAGTTCTTC
CSVGQIYNEQFF
>few|TRBV10-1|-|10|TRBJ2-5
TGCGCCAGCCCCGGGGAGACCCAGTACTTC
CASPGETQYF
>-|TRBV5-1|TRBD2|14|TRBJ2-5
TGCGCCAGCAGTGAGCGGGGGGGCCCAGAGACCCAGTACTTC
CASSERGGPETQYF
>-|TRBV19|TRBD1|17|TRBJ1-5
TGTGCCAGTAGTGCTAACAGGGGTAGAGACGGCAATCAGCCCCAGCATTTT
CASSANRGRDGNQPQHF
>-|TRBV20-1|TRBD1|16|TRBJ2-1
TGCAGTGCTAGTTTAGTCGGGACAGGGGGAATAAATGAGCAGTTCTTC
CSASLVGTGGINEQFF
>-|TRBV13|-|16|TRBJ1-2
TGTGCCAGCAGCTTAGGCCTTCGGGGGGACCTCAGGGGCTACACCTTC
CASSLGLRGDLRGYTF
>few|TRBV11-2|TRBD1|15|TRBJ2-5
TGTGCCAGCAGCTCAAGGACAGGGGGGAGGGAGACCCAGTACTTC
CASSSRTGGRETQYF
>-|TRBV19|-|13|TRBJ1-5
TGTGCCAGTAGTATCCGCCTAAATCAGCCCCAGCATTTT
CASSIRLNQPQHF
>few|TRBV10-3|TRBD2|15|TRBJ2-3
TGTGCCGTTTCCGGGACTAGCGGGGGCACAGATACGCAGTATTTT
CAVSGTSGGTDTQYF
>-|TRBV29-1|TRBD1|13|TRBJ1-2
TGCAGCGTGGGGACAGGGTCGGACTATGGCTACACCTTC
CSVGTGSDYGYTF
>-|TRBV18|-|13|TRBJ1-2
TGTGCCAGCTCACCAGGGCCAGGGGATGGCTACACCTTC
CASSPGPGDGYTF
>-|TRBV16|-|16|TRBJ2-2
TGTGCCAGCAGCCAATCTCATTCAGGAAACACCGGGGAGCTGTTTTTT
CASSQSHSGNTGELFF
>-|TRBV25-1|TRBD1|14|TRBJ2-7
TGTGCCAGCAGTCTTGCCGGACAGGGGGCCGTTAGGTACTTC
CASSLAGQGAVRYF
>-|TRBV19|TRBD1|14|TRBJ1-2
TGTGCCAGTAGTTACTTGGGACAGGACTATGGCTACACCTTC
CASSYLGQDYGYTF
>-|TRBV29-1|TRBD1|14|TRBJ1-2
TGCAGCATAACGTCAGGGGGCGAGGACTATGGCTACACCTTC
CSITSGGEDYGYTF
>-|TRBV7-7|-|14|TRBJ2-2
TGTGCCAGCAGCTTAGAGCCAGGTCCCGGGGAGCTGTTTTTT
CASSLEPGPGELFF
>-|TRBV7-9|-|15|TRBJ1-2
TGTGCCAGCAGCTTGACTCGGGGGGCTAACTATGGCTACACCTTC
CASSLTRGANYGYTF
>-|TRBV5-4|TRBD1|16|TRBJ2-1
TGTGCCAGCAGCGCACCGACAGGGCGGACCTACAATGAGCAGTTCTTC
CASSAPTGRTYNEQFF
>-|TRBV5-5|TRBD1|14|TRBJ1-3
TGTGCCAGCACCGTAGGGACAGCTGGAAACACCATATATTTT
CASTVGTAGNTIYF
>-|TRBV2|TRBD2|16|TRBJ2-1
TGTGCCAGCATGGAGCTAGCGGGGATTCAGAACAATGAGCAGTTCTTC
CASMELAGIQNNEQFF
>-|TRBV29-1|TRBD1|12|TRBJ1-5
TGCAGCGTAAAACAGGGGAACCAGCCCCAGCATTTT
CSVKQGNQPQHF
>-|TRBV9|TRBD2|17|TRBJ2-3
TGTGCCAGCACCAAAGGCCCCACGGGGGGAATCACAGATACGCAGTATTTT
CASTKGPTGGITDTQYF
>-|TRBV6-5|-|14|TRBJ2-2
TGTGCCAGCATCTTATGGGCCCAAACCGGGGAGCTGTTTTTT
CASILWAQTGELFF
>-|TRBV7-3|-|15|TRBJ1-2
TGTGCCAGCAGACCCACAGGGTCGGCGGTAGGAGGCTACACCTTC
CASRPTGSAVGGYTF
>-|TRBV12-3/TRBV12-4|-|11|TRBJ2-7
TGTGCCAGCAGTTCCGGGACTTCCGGAAGCTTC
CASSSGTSGSF
>-|TRBV6-5|-|14|TRBJ1-2
TGTGCCAGCAGATCGGGAAATCGGGGCTATGGCTACACCTTC
CASRSGNRGYGYTF
>-|TRBV5-5|-|14|TRBJ1-1
TGTGCCAGCAGCTTGGGACCGGGGAACACTGAAGCTTTCTTT
CASSLGPGNTEAFF
>-|TRBV19|TRBD2|16|TRBJ2-1
TGTGCCAGTAGTAAGGGACTAGCGGGGCCTGGGGGTGAGCAGTTCTTC
CASSKGLAGPGGEQFF
>-|TRBV6-2/TRBV6-3|-|15|TRBJ2-7
TGTGCCAGCAGTTACAGGGGTACAGGCGCCTACGAGCAGTACTTC
CASSYRGTGAYEQYF
>-|TRBV7-6|TRBD1|14|TRBJ1-6
TGTGCCAGCAGCTTGGGACAGAGCCATTCACCCCTCCACTTT
CASSLGQSHSPLHF
>-|TRBV28|-|16|TRBJ1-6
TGTGCCAGCAGACGTATGAAGAGCTCCTATAATTCACCCCTCCACTTT
CASRRMKSSYNSPLHF
>-|TRBV19|TRBD2|14|TRBJ2-7
TGTGCCAGTTCGCCGATCGGGGGGGTAGGCGAGCAGTACTTC
CASSPIGGVGEQYF
>-|TRBV27|TRBD2|13|TRBJ2-7
TGTGCCAGCAAGCGGGGGTACTATTACGAGCAGTACTTC
CASKRGYYYEQYF
>-|TRBV25-1|-|16|TRBJ1-5
TGTGCCAGCAGTGCTGCAGGGGCCACGAGCAATCAGCCCCAGCATTTT
CASSAAGATSNQPQHF
>-|TRBV5-4|TRBD2|17|TRBJ2-1
TGTGCCAGCAGATCCGGGACTAGCGGGGGGGCCTTAAATGAGCAGTTCTTC
CASRSGTSGGALNEQFF
>-|TRBV9|TRBD2|14|TRBJ2-2
TGTGCCAGCAGCGTAGACGGGGGGGCCGGGGAGCTGTTTTTT
CASSVDGGAGELFF
>once|TRBV5-4|-|15|TRBJ2-7
TGTGCCAGCAGACCCTCTAGGGGCCCCAACGACGAGCAGTACTTC
CASRPSRGPNDEQYF